This passage covers 27 T cell receptor beta chains from one sample sequenced in a study of blood T cell repertoires in COVID-19. Assay: immunoSEQ multiplex PCR; the TCRdb copy retains only in-frame clones and omits some. The sample lists under 200,000 clones, under 80% seen once, with about 3% in the top ten. The sequencing input was peripheral blood. The receptors derive from a woman over 75 with acute or convalescent COVID-19.

The rearrangement uses TRBV7-2 and TRBJ2-3; D perhaps matches TRBD1 (6 bases). This CDR3 contains 13 residues. The V end was cut by 0 bases, the J end by 7 bases, with 8 bases between. Germline lookup yields CDR1 SGHTA and CDR2 FQGNSA. CDR3 region: CASSLARDNTQYF. As DNA, the CDR3 is TGTGCCAGCAGCTTAGCCCGGGACAATACGCAGTATTTT.

The chain couples TRBV29-1 to TRBJ2-7; D is unresolved. The CDR3 length is 14 residues. Germline CDR1 reads SQVTM; CDR2 reads ANQGSEA. V was shortened by 5 bases and J by 4 bases, with 18 bases between the two germline ends. CDR3 bases: TGCAGCGTTCGGATTGGTGGGCCGAAATACGAGCAGTACTTC. Amino acid sequence: CSVRIGGPKYEQYF.

This clone was seen once. The chain couples TRBV6-5 to TRBJ2-7; 7 bases are shared with TRBD2. With 9 bases clipped from V and 0 bases from J, the junction kept 5 bases outside the gene matches. The CDR3 runs 13 residues. In germline, CDR1 is MNHEY, CDR2 SVGAGI. The CDR3 DNA sequence: TGTGCCAGGGAGCGGGAAGGCTCCTACGAGCAGTACTTC. Amino acids: CAREREGSYEQYF.

The chain employs TRBV10-3 and TRBJ2-7; TRBD1 aligns across 10 bases. CDR1 is ENHRY, CDR2 SYGVKD, per germline. The CDR3 loop spans 13 amino acids. V shed 4 bases, J shed 3 bases, and the junction held 0 bases outside the gene matches. The CDR3 DNA reads as TGTGCCATCAGTGGGGACAGGGGCTACGAGCAGTACTTC. It codes for CAISGDRGYEQYF.

The CDR3 region is CASSLGVAQPQHF. CDR3 nucleotides: TGTGCCAGCAGCTTAGGGGTGGCTCAGCCCCAGCATTTT. V gene TRBV5-6 combines with J gene TRBJ1-5, with D possibly being TRBD1 (5 bases). CDR1 and CDR2 (germline): SGHDT, YYEEEE. Trimming removed 2 bases from V and 6 bases from J, with 9 bases in between. The CDR3 runs to 13 residues.

The chain employs TRBV10-2 and TRBJ1-1; D perhaps matches TRBD1 (5 bases). Looked up from germline, CDR1 is WSHSY and CDR2 is SAAADI. The V end was cut by 5 bases, the J end by 1 base, with 11 bases between. The CDR3 spans 14 residues. In DNA, the CDR3 is TGCGCCAGCAGTCTGACAGCGACGAACACTGAAGCTTTCTTT. This encodes CASSLTATNTEAFF.

This clone was found a few times. The same CDR3 arises from other DNA sequences in this sample as well. The rearrangement joins TRBV6-1 to TRBJ2-3; D uncertain. The V and J ends lost 3 bases and 3 bases respectively, with 10 bases between them. CDR3 length: 14 residues. Germline V gene sequence: CDR1 MNHNS, CDR2 SASEGT. The CDR3 spells CASSETRSTDTQYF. The CDR3, as DNA: TGTGCCAGCAGTGAGACGCGGAGTACAGATACGCAGTATTTT.

V gene TRBV5-1 combines with J gene TRBJ1-2, with TRBD1 identical over 12 bases. CDR1 is SGHRS, CDR2 YFSETQ, per germline. The V gene end was trimmed by 4 bases and the J gene end by 7 bases; junction bases not matched to a gene: 11. The CDR3 contains 16 residues. In DNA form, the CDR3 reads TGCGCCAGCAGCCTGGGACAGGGGGCGATGCAGGGTGGCTACACCTTC. This codes for CASSLGQGAMQGGYTF.

CDR3 loop: CASSPSGSDTYEQYF. CDR3 DNA sequence: TGTGCCAGCAGCCCTAGCGGGAGTGATACCTACGAGCAGTACTTC. The rearrangement links TRBV7-2 to TRBJ2-7, with 10 bases matching TRBD2. The CDR3 totals 15 residues. Unmatched junction bases numbered 6, after V lost 5 bases and J lost 2 bases. Germline assignment: CDR1 SGHTA and CDR2 FQGNSA.

The chain couples TRBV28 to TRBJ2-7, with TRBD2 as a possible D gene (5 bases). Germline CDR1 and CDR2: MDHEN and SYDVKM. The CDR3 length is 14 residues. V was cut by 6 bases and J by 0 bases, with 12 bases left in between. Written as DNA, the CDR3 is TGTGCCAGCAGGCCCAGCGGAGGCTCCTACGAGCAGTACTTC. This translates into CASRPSGGSYEQYF.

This clone has just a few counts. V usage is TRBV7-9 and J usage is TRBJ2-7, with 10 nucleotides matching TRBD2. The CDR3 has 15 amino acids. Germline trimming cut 4 bases from V and 5 bases from J; bases unmatched to any gene: 8. Germline CDR1 and CDR2: SEHNR and FQNEAQ (reference sequence). In DNA, the CDR3 is TGTGCCAGCAGCTACCTCACCGGGACTAGCGACGAGCAGTACTTC. Protein sequence: CASSYLTGTSDEQYF. Variable domain in full (rest from reference TRBV7-9 and TRBJ2-7): DTGVSQNPRHKITKRGQNVTFRCDPISEHNRLYWYRQTLGQGPEFLTYFQNEAQLEKSRLLSDRFSAERPKGSFSTLEIQRTEQGDSAMYLCASSYLTGTSDEQYFGPGTRLTVT.

The V and J genes are TRBV11-2 and TRBJ1-4; D not resolved. The germline V gene encodes CDR1 SGHAT and CDR2 FQNNGV. The germline V and J ends were trimmed by 1 base and 3 bases, with 9 bases remaining between them. The CDR3 is 15 residues long. As DNA, the CDR3 is TGTGCCAGCAGCTTAGGGAATCAGGCTAATGAAAAACTGTTTTTT. Translation gives CASSLGNQANEKLFF.

This clone was found a few times. The gene calls are TRBV19 and TRBJ1-2; weak D call: TRBD1 (5 bases). The V and J ends lost 3 bases and 4 bases respectively, with 9 bases between them. CDR1 LNHDA and CDR2 SQIVND come from the germline V gene (reference sequence). The CDR3 has 13 amino acids. The CDR3 sequence is CASSITGGYGYTF. The CDR3 nucleotides are TGTGCCAGTAGTATTACCGGGGGCTATGGCTACACCTTC.

This sequence joins TRBV30 and TRBJ2-4; maybe TRBD2 (6 bases). This CDR3 has 12 amino acids. The germline gives CDR1 GTSNPN, CDR2 SVGIG (reference sequence). Trimming shortened V by 7 bases and J by 3 bases, and 10 bases separated the two germline ends. CDR3 in DNA: TGTGCCTTCGGGACTTTCAAAAACATTCAGTACTTC. Protein: CAFGTFKNIQYF.

The gene calls are TRBV30 and TRBJ1-2, with TRBD1 matching over 8 bases. CDR1 GTSNPN and CDR2 SVGIG come from the germline V gene (reference sequence). The V gene end was trimmed by 5 bases and the J gene end by 6 bases; junction bases not matched to a gene: 5. This CDR3 contains 12 residues. Here the CDR3 reads CAWATGEHGYTF. Here the CDR3 DNA reads TGTGCCTGGGCGACAGGGGAACATGGCTACACCTTC.

This chain links TRBV9 with TRBJ2-3; possible D gene TRBD2, 5 bases. Germline loops: CDR1 SGDLS, CDR2 YYNGEE. Trimming removed 3 bases from V and 0 bases from J, with 17 bases in between. The CDR3 length is 17 residues. The CDR3 sequence: CASSAPRDKLSTDTQYF. In DNA, the CDR3 is TGTGCCAGCAGCGCCCCCCGGGATAAACTTAGCACAGATACGCAGTATTTT.

The gene calls are TRBV9 and TRBJ1-1; 9 nucleotides line up with TRBD1. This CDR3 contains 15 residues. Germline V gene lookup returns CDR1 SGDLS and CDR2 YYNGEE. V lost 2 bases and J lost 3; bases outside the gene matches: 5. The CDR3 sequence: CASSVGQGLDTEAFF. The CDR3 DNA follows: TGTGCCAGCAGCGTCGGACAGGGGCTGGACACTGAAGCTTTCTTT.

This clone was seen a few times. The V and J genes are TRBV7-9 and TRBJ2-7, with a weak D call TRBD1 (5 bases). The germline V and J ends were trimmed by 4 bases and 7 bases, with 17 bases remaining between them. The CDR3 contains 14 residues. Germline V gene data show CDR1 as SEHNR and CDR2 as FQNEAQ (reference sequence). CDR3 loop: CASSSSGWLLEQYF. In nucleotides, the CDR3 is TGTGCCAGCAGCTCATCAGGGTGGCTATTGGAGCAGTACTTC.

The chain combines TRBV19 with TRBJ2-1; D perhaps matches TRBD2 (6 bases). Trimming took off 1 base at V and 0 bases at J, with 13 bases between the two ends. The CDR3 totals 17 residues. Germline CDR1 LNHDA, CDR2 SQIVND (reference sequence). The CDR3 DNA reads TGTGCCAGTAGTATAGGTTGGGACTTCAGCTCCTACAATGAGCAGTTCTTC. It encodes CASSIGWDFSSYNEQFF.

This clone has just one count. The junction differs from germline at one of its ends, possibly a read error. The rearrangement links TRBV25-1 to TRBJ2-1; 11 positions agree with TRBD2. The CDR3 loop spans 14 amino acids. Germline loops: CDR1 MGHDK, CDR2 SYGVNS. The CDR3 sequence: CARSELAGGHEQFF. The CDR3 DNA is TGTGCCAGAAGTGAGCTAGCGGGAGGCCATGAGCAGTTCTTC.

The chain is built from TRBV19 and TRBJ2-2; 7 nucleotides align to TRBD1. The germline V gene encodes CDR1 LNHDA and CDR2 SQIVND (reference sequence). The length of the CDR3 is 14 residues. V lost 7 bases and J lost 6; bases outside the gene matches: 8. The CDR3 loop reads CASNRQGEAGELFF. In DNA form, the CDR3 reads TGTGCCAGTAATCGACAGGGTGAGGCCGGGGAGCTGTTTTTT. Combining the CDR3 with reference TRBV19 and TRBJ2-2 gives the whole variable domain DGGITQSPKYLFRKEGQNVTLSCEQNLNHDAMYWYRQDPGQGLRLIYYSQIVNDFQKGDIAEGYSVSREKKESFPLTVTSAQKNPTAFYLCASNRQGEAGELFFGEGSRLTVL.

This clone was seen just once. CDR3: CSASTDTSTDTQYF. DNA of the CDR3: TGCAGTGCTAGTACCGACACAAGCACAGATACGCAGTATTTT. The chain couples TRBV20-1 to TRBJ2-3; D ambiguous. The germline V gene has CDR1 DFQATT and CDR2 SNEGSKA (reference sequence). The CDR3 has 14 residues. V was clipped by 3 bases and J by 0 bases, with 10 bases between them.

This chain connects TRBV27 to TRBJ2-5, with 7 nucleotides matching TRBD2. The V segment lost 6 bases and the J segment 3 bases; nucleotides outside the gene matches: 4. CDR1 is MNHEY, CDR2 SMNVEV, per germline (reference sequence). This CDR3 has 13 amino acids. CDR3 nucleotide sequence: TGTGCCAGCAGCCGACTAGCCAAAGAGACCCAGTACTTC. This codes for CASSRLAKETQYF.

The chain employs TRBV3-1 (or the pseudogene TRBV3-2) and TRBJ1-1; D gene unclear. Germline values: CDR1 LGHDT, CDR2 YNNKEL (reference sequence). The CDR3 is made up of 12 amino acids. V dropped 4 bases and J dropped 4 bases, with 7 bases sitting between them. The CDR3 spells CASSLGSTEAFF. Written as DNA, the CDR3 is TGTGCCAGCAGCCTGGGGAGCACTGAAGCTTTCTTT.

The J gene is TRBJ2-6, the V gene TRBV9, with TRBD1 identical over 7 bases. The CDR3 sequence is 16 residues long. The germline CDR1 and CDR2 sequences are SGDLS and YYNGEE. V was pared by 3 bases and J by 1 base, with 4 bases of the junction left unmatched. CDR3 in amino acids: CASSANRGSGANVLTF. The CDR3 nucleotides read TGTGCCAGCAGCGCTAACAGGGGTTCTGGGGCCAACGTCCTGACTTTC.

J is TRBJ2-2 and V is TRBV6-2 or TRBV6-3; D call uncertain. The CDR3 is 14 residues long. Germline loops: CDR1 MNHEY, CDR2 SVGEGT. With 4 bases removed from V and 0 bases from J, the gap between germline ends came to 6 bases. The CDR3 sequence is CASSSPPNTGELFF. The CDR3 nucleotides read TGTGCCAGCAGTTCCCCTCCGAACACCGGGGAGCTGTTTTTT.

V is TRBV5-1 and J is TRBJ1-5; 8 nucleotides match TRBD1. The V gene's germline CDR1 is SGHRS and CDR2 YFSETQ. The CDR3 totals 15 residues. The V and J ends lost 0 bases and 5 bases, in that order; junction bases with no gene match: 4. CDR3 region: CASSLGTGSDQPQHF. The CDR3 DNA is TGCGCCAGCAGCTTGGGGACAGGGAGCGATCAGCCCCAGCATTTT.